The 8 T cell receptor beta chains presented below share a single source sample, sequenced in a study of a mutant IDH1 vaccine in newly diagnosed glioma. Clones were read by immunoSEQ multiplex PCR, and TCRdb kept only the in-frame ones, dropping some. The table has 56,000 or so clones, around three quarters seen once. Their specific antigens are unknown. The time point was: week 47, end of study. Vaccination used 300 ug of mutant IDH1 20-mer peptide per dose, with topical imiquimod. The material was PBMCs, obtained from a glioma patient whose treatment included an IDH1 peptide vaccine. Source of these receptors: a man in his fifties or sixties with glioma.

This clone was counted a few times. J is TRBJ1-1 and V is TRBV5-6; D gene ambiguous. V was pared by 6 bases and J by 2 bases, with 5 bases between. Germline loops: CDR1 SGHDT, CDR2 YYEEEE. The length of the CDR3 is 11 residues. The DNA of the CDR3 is TGTGCCAGCATCCTCAACACTGAAGCTTTCTTT. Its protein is CASILNTEAFF.

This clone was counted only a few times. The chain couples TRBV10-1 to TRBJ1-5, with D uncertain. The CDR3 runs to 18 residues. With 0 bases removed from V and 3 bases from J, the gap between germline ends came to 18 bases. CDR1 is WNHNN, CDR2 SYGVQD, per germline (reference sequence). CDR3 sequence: CASSESNGWAEINQPQHF. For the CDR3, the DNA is TGCGCCAGCAGTGAGTCGAATGGGTGGGCGGAAATCAATCAGCCCCAGCATTTT.

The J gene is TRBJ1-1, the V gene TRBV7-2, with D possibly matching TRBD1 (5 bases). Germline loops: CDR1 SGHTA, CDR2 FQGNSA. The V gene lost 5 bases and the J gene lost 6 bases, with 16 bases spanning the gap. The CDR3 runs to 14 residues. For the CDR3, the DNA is TGTGCCAGCAGCCCTCAACGGGGGGGGGCTGAAGCTTTCTTT. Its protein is CASSPQRGGAEAFF.

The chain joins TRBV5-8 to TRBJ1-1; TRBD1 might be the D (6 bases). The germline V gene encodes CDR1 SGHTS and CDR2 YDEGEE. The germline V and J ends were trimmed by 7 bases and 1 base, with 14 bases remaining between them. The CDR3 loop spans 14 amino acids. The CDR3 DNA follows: TGTGCCAGCGGAGAACAGGGACCGAACACTGAAGCTTTCTTT. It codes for CASGEQGPNTEAFF.

CDR3 in amino acids: CASSLSHASGNTIYF. The CDR3 bases are TGCGCCAGCAGCTTGTCTCACGCATCTGGAAACACCATATATTTT. V gene TRBV5-1 combines with J gene TRBJ1-3; D call uncertain. The V end was cut by 1 base, the J end by 1 base, with 9 bases between. This CDR3 is 15 amino acids long. Germline V gene sequence: CDR1 SGHRS, CDR2 YFSETQ.

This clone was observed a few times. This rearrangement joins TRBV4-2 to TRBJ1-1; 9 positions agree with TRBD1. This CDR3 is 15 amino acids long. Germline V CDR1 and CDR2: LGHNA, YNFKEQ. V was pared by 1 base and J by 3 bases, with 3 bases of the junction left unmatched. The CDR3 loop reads CASSQGDREDTEAFF. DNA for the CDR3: TGTGCCAGCAGCCAAGGGGACAGGGAGGACACTGAAGCTTTCTTT.

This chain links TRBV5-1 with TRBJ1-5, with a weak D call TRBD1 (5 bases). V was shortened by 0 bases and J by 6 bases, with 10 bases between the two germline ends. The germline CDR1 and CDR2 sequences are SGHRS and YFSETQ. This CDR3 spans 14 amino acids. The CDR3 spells CASSLGEGAQPQHF. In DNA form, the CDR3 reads TGCGCCAGCAGCTTGGGGGAAGGGGCTCAGCCCCAGCATTTT.

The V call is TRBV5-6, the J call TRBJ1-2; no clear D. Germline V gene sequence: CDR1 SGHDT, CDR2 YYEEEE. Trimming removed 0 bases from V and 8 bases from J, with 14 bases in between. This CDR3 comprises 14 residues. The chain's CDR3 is CASSLEQLTRGYTF. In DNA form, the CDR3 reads TGTGCCAGCAGCTTGGAGCAGCTGACTAGGGGCTACACCTTC.